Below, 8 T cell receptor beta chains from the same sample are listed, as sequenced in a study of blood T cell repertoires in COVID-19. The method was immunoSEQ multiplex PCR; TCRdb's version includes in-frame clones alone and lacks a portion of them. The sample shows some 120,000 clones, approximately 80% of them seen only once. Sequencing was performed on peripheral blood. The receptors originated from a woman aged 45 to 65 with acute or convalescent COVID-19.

The CDR3 region is CASTEGIRQPQHF. CDR3 coding DNA: TGTGCCAGCACCGAGGGTATTAGACAGCCCCAGCATTTT. V and J are TRBV6-5 and TRBJ1-5; D gene unclear. The V end lost 7 bases, the J end lost 7 bases, and 14 bases lay between the germline ends. Looked up from germline, CDR1 is MNHEY and CDR2 is SVGAGI. The CDR3 is made up of 13 amino acids.

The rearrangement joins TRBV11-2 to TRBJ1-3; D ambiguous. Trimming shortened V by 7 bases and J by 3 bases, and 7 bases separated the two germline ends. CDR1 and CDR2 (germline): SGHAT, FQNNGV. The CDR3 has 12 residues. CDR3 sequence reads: CASNSYGNTIYF. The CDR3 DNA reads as TGTGCCAGCAACTCATATGGAAACACCATATATTTT.

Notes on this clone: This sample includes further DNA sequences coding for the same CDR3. The DNA for the CDR3 is TGTGCCAGCAGCCAAGGGACTGATTCACCCCTCCACTTT. Translating gives CASSQGTDSPLHF. The rearrangement joins TRBV3-1 (or the pseudogene TRBV3-2) to TRBJ1-6; D is unresolved. V lost 1 base and J lost 8, with 6 bases in between. Germline loops: CDR1 LGHDT, CDR2 YNNKEL (reference sequence). The CDR3 totals 13 residues.

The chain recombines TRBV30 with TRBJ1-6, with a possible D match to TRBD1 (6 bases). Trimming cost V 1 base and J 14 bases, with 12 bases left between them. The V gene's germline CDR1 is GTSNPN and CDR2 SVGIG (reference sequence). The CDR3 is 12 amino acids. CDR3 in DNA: TGTGCCTGGAGTGGGGACACCGGGGCCCTCCACTTT. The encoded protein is CAWSGDTGALHF.

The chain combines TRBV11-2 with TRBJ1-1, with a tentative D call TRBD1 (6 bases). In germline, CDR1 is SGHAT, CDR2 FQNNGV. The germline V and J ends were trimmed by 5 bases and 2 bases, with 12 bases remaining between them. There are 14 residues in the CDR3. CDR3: CASSKDRLNTEAFF. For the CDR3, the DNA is TGTGCCAGCAGCAAGGACAGACTTAACACTGAAGCTTTCTTT.

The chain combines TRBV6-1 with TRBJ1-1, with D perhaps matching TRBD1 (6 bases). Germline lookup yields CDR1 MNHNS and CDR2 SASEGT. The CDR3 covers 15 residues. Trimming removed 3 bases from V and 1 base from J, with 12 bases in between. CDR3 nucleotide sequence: TGTGCCAGCAGTGAGGGTAGGGGGAGGAACACTGAAGCTTTCTTT. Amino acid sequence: CASSEGRGRNTEAFF.

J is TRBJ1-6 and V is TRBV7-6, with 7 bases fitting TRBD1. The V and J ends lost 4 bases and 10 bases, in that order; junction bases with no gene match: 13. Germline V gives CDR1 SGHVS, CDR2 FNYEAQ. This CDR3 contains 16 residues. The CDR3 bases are TGTGCCAGCAGCTACCGTCTCGGACAGGAGGGATCACCCCTCCACTTT. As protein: CASSYRLGQEGSPLHF. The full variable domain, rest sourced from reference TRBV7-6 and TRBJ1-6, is GAGVSQSPRYKVTKRGQDVALRCDPISGHVSLYWYRQALGQGPEFLTYFNYEAQQDKSGLPNDRFSAERPEGSISTLTIQRTEQRDSAMYRCASSYRLGQEGSPLHFGNGTRLTVT.

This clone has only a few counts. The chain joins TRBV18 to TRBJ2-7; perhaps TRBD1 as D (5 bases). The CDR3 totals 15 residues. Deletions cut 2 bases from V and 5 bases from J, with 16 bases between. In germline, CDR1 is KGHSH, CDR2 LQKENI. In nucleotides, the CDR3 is TGTGCCAGCTCACCAAGCGCGCAGGGTAACCACGAGCAGTACTTC. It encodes CASSPSAQGNHEQYF. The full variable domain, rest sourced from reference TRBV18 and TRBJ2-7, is NAGVMQNPRHLVRRRGQEARLRCSPMKGHSHVYWYRQLPEEGLKFMVYLQKENIIDESGMPKERFSAEFPKEGPSILRIQQVVRGDSAAYFCASSPSAQGNHEQYFGPGTRLTVT.